The 8 T cell receptor beta chains presented below share a single source sample, sequenced in a study of T and B cells in COVID-19 patients. Blood genomic DNA input for TRB amplification was about 250-550 ng. Multiplex PCR with BIOMED2 TRB-A/B primer pools amplified TRB rearrangements. From the multiplex PCR reads, TCRdb called clonotypes with MiXCR, one entry per CDR3 protein. The sample holds around 19,000 distinct CDR3 sequences; 30% to 45% are singletons and the top ten take about 15%. Sequenced material: blood. All receptors derive from a human donor with active COVID-19.

As to this clonotype: The junction differs from germline at one of its ends, possibly a read error. The chain carries TRBV6-5 and TRBJ2-1; 13 bases agree with TRBD2. Germline CDR1 and CDR2: MNHEY and SVGAGI. The CDR3 contains 13 residues. The CDR3 DNA is TGTGCCAGCAGCCCTGGACTAGCGGGGGTCCGGATCTTC. This sequence encodes CASSPGLAGVRIF.

A single count supports this clonotype. The chain carries TRBV28 and TRBJ1-4, with D possibly matching TRBD1 (5 bases). The CDR3 sequence is 15 residues long. CDR1 and CDR2 (germline): MDHEN, SYDVKM. V was trimmed by 5 bases and J by 8 bases, leaving 18 bases between them. In nucleotides, the CDR3 is TGTGCCAGCAGTCCGTCCCTGGGGGTTGGCGAAAAACTGTTTTTT. It yields the protein CASSPSLGVGEKLFF.

The chain is built from TRBV5-1 and TRBJ2-6, with 8 bases fitting TRBD2. The germline gives CDR1 SGHRS, CDR2 YFSETQ. V shed 3 bases and J 0 bases; nucleotides not matched to a gene: 5. The length of the CDR3 is 17 residues. In DNA form, the CDR3 reads TGCGCCAGCAGCTCGCTAGCGGGTACCTCTGGGGCCAACGTCCTGACTTTC. Translating gives CASSSLAGTSGANVLTF.

The rearrangement uses TRBV6-1 and TRBJ1-6; tentatively, D is TRBD1 (5 bases). V lost 3 bases, J lost 19 bases, and 13 bases lay in between. This CDR3 is built from 11 residues. CDR1 is MNHNS, CDR2 SASEGT, per germline. Here the CDR3 DNA reads TGTGCCAGCAGTGACCCGGGGGGACTACACTTT. This sequence encodes CASSDPGGLHF.

A word on this clonotype: A much larger clonotype is one base distant, so this may be a read error. In nucleotides, the CDR3 is TGTACCAGTAGTATTGTGGACACCCTCACAGATACGCAGTATTTT. Protein product: CTSSIVDTLTDTQYF. The genes are TRBV19 and TRBJ2-3; D possibly corresponds to TRBD1 (5 bases). Germline V gene lookup returns CDR1 LNHDA and CDR2 SQIVND (reference sequence). The CDR3 covers 15 residues.

This chain uses TRBV4-2 with TRBJ2-3; 8 bases agree with TRBD2. V lost 0 bases and J lost 2; bases outside the gene matches: 10. The CDR3 has 18 residues. CDR1 is LGHNA, CDR2 YNFKEQ, per germline. The CDR3 protein is CASSQELRLAGYTDTQYF. The CDR3 DNA sequence: TGTGCCAGCAGCCAAGAACTCCGGTTAGCGGGGTACACAGATACGCAGTATTTT.

The chain employs TRBV6-1 and TRBJ1-5; D call uncertain. Trimming removed 2 bases from V and 6 bases from J, with 11 bases in between. The CDR3 spans 14 residues. Germline CDR1 MNHNS, CDR2 SASEGT. CDR3 bases: TGTGCCAGCAGTGAATTGAGGGAAGGTCAGCCCCAGCATTTT. Translating it yields CASSELREGQPQHF.

By share of the sample, this clonotype is medium-sized (0.01 to 0.1%). The chain employs TRBV19 and TRBJ2-5; D is possibly TRBD1 (5 bases). The germline V gene has CDR1 LNHDA and CDR2 SQIVND (reference sequence). The CDR3 totals 14 residues. V was shortened by 3 bases and J by 0 bases, with 8 bases between the two germline ends. This CDR3 reads CASSILQDQETQYF. CDR3 nucleotide sequence: TGTGCCAGTAGTATCTTACAGGACCAAGAGACCCAGTACTTC.